This entry describes one TCR beta chain. Sequencing used immunoSEQ multiplex PCR; TCRdb keeps in-frame clones, though not all of them. The sample carries 250,000 or so clones, roughly 88% recorded once. This record comes from a study of blood T cell repertoires in COVID-19. Germline V gene lookup returns CDR1 KGHDR and CDR2 SFDVKD. The CDR3 contains 17 residues. Trimming took 3 bases from V and 2 from J; bases not matched to a gene: 9. Sample: peripheral blood. The chain is built from TRBV24-1 and TRBJ2-1; 7 bases are a match to TRBD1. The source of this sequence is a woman under 40 with active or convalescent COVID-19. The CDR3 is CATSDPDRAAPYNEQFF. The CDR3 bases are TGTGCCACCAGTGATCCCGACAGGGCCGCTCCCTACAATGAGCAGTTCTTC.